A selection of T cell receptor beta chains follows, all from one sample in a study of monozygotic twins with inflammatory bowel disease. TCRdb re-called the 5' RACE reads; every CDR3 protein appears as one record, without DNA. The table counts 120,000 to 150,000 distinct CDR3 sequences; 2.4% lies in the top ten. Specimen: blood. The receptors come from a human donor with ulcerative colitis or Crohn's disease, or a healthy co-twin of an affected twin (not recorded which). The CDR3 runs from the conserved cysteine through the conserved F or W. Fields, in order: V gene, J gene, CDR3 protein.

V gene: TRBV27; J gene: TRBJ2-3; CDR3 protein: CASSTQTSSDTQYF
V gene: TRBV4-3; J gene: TRBJ2-7; CDR3 protein: CASSQASHSPYEQYF
V gene: TRBV7-3; J gene: TRBJ2-3; CDR3 protein: CASSFWGTDTQYF
V gene: TRBV20-1; J gene: TRBJ1-4; CDR3 protein: CSARTTNLGEKLFF
V gene: TRBV5-1; J gene: TRBJ2-2; CDR3 protein: CASSLQGESAGELFF
V gene: TRBV4-2; J gene: TRBJ2-2; CDR3 protein: CASSQDTQAGELFF
V gene: TRBV7-3; J gene: TRBJ2-3; CDR3 protein: CASSPLAGGRDTQYF
V gene: TRBV6-6; J gene: TRBJ1-2; CDR3 protein: CASRQGGEWDGYTF
V gene: TRBV20-1; J gene: TRBJ1-5; CDR3 protein: CSAAAGDQPQHF
V gene: TRBV6-5; J gene: TRBJ2-6; CDR3 protein: CASSYRRTGTANVLTF
V gene: TRBV27; J gene: TRBJ2-7; CDR3 protein: CASSLGVIPYEQYF
V gene: TRBV19; J gene: TRBJ2-1; CDR3 protein: CASSISSGGYSYNEQFF
V gene: TRBV5-5; J gene: TRBJ1-1; CDR3 protein: CASSLAGQGVNVAFF
V gene: TRBV11-2; J gene: TRBJ2-1; CDR3 protein: CASSLDPRWGYEQFF
V gene: TRBV7-6; J gene: TRBJ2-3; CDR3 protein: CASSSIDTSTDTQYF
V gene: TRBV20-1; J gene: TRBJ2-7; CDR3 protein: CSARPPPGTGVNEQYF
V gene: TRBV6-4; J gene: TRBJ2-3; CDR3 protein: CASSVAETDTQYF
V gene: TRBV9; J gene: TRBJ2-7; CDR3 protein: CASSVGGYERNEQYF
V gene: TRBV27; J gene: TRBJ2-7; CDR3 protein: CASSPTRVSYEQYF
V gene: TRBV7-2; J gene: TRBJ2-1; CDR3 protein: CASSRAYSYNEQFF
V gene: TRBV7-3; J gene: TRBJ2-1; CDR3 protein: CASSPIGAVGEQFF
V gene: TRBV6-5; J gene: TRBJ1-3; CDR3 protein: CASSSRDREYIFGNTIYF